The entry below describes one T cell receptor beta chain. This CDR3 fails to terminate in the conserved phenylalanine or tryptophan, so it likely reflects a read error. This CDR3 is 14 amino acids long. This record comes from a study of tumor-infiltrating lymphocytes in primary liver carcinoma. A constant-region primer served to make TCR beta cDNA from 500 to 550 ng total RNA. Three nested multiplex PCR rounds, a slightly modified ARM-PCR method, built the TCR beta libraries. Two initial PCR rounds of around 10 cycles each paired TRBV1-TRBV30 forward primers with a C-beta reverse primer. TCRdb reanalysed the multiplex PCR reads using MiXCR and keeps one entry per CDR3 protein. The sample has fewer than 75,000 distinct CDR3 sequences, around 64% seen once. The 20-30 mg bulk tissue piece was not sorted before simultaneous RNA and DNA extraction. Researchers took samples from five separate regions of each tumor.

V gene TRBV12-3 or TRBV12-4 combines with J gene TRBJ1-1; D call uncertain. Sequenced material: liver tumor tissue from sampling region 2. Subset: tumor region T2, inferior pole. This TCR derives from a middle-aged man with primary liver carcinoma and hepatitis B virus infection. For the CDR3, the DNA is TGTGCCAGCAACGCCGGTACCTTGAACAGTGAAGCTTTCTCT. It codes for CASNAGTLNSEAFS.